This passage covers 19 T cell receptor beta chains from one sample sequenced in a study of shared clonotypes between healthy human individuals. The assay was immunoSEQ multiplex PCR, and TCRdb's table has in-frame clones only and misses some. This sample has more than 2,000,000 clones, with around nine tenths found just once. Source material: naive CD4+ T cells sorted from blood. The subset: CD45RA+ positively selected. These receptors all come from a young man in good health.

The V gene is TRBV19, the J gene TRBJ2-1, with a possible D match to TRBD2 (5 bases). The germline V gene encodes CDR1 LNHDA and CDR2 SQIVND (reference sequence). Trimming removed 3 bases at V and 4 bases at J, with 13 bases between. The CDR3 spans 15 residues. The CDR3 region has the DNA TGTGCCAGTAGTATCCTCCTAGCCGTGTACAATGAGCAGTTCTTC. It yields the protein CASSILLAVYNEQFF.

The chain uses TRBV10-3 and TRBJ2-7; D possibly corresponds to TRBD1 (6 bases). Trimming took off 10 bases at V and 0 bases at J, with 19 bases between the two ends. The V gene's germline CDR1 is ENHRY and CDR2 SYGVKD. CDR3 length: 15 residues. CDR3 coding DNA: TGTGCCACCCAATCCACACAGGGTTCCTCCTACGAGCAGTACTTC. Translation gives CATQSTQGSSYEQYF.

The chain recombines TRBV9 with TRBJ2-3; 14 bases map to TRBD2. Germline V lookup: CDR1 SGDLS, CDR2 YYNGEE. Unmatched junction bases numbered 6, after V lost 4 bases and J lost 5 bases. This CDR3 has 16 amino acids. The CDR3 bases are TGTGCCAGCAGCTCAAGGACTAGCGGGGGGATAGATACGCAGTATTTT. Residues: CASSSRTSGGIDTQYF. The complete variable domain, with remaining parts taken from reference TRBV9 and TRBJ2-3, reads DSGVTQTPKHLITATGQRVTLRCSPRSGDLSVYWYQQSLDQGLQFLIQYYNGEERAKGNILERFSAQQFPDLHSELNLSSLELGDSALYFCASSSRTSGGIDTQYFGPGTRLTVL.

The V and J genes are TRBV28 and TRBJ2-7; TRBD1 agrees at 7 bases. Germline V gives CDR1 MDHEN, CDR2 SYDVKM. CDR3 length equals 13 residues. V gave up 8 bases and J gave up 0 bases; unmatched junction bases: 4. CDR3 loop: CASRDSTSYEQYF. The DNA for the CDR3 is TGTGCCAGCCGGGACAGCACCTCCTACGAGCAGTACTTC.

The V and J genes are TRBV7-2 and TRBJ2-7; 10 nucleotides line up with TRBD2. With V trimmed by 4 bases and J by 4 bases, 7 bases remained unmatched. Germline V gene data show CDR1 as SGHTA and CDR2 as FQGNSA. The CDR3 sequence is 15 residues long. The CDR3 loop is CASSSLAGASYEQYF. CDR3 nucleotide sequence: TGTGCCAGCAGCTCCCTAGCGGGAGCTTCTTACGAGCAGTACTTC.

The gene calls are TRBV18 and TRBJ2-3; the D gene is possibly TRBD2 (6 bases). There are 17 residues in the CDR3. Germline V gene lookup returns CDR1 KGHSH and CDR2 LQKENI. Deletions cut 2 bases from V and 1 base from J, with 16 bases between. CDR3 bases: TGTGCCAGCTCACCAGTCCCCCCGGGGGTCGGCACAGATACGCAGTATTTT. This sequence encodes CASSPVPPGVGTDTQYF.

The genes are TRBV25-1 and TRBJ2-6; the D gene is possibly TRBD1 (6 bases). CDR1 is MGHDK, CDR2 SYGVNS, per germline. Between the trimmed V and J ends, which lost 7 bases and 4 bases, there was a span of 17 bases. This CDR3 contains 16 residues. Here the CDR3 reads CASTGTTRRGANVLTF. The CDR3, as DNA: TGTGCCAGCACTGGGACAACCAGAAGGGGGGCCAACGTCCTGACTTTC.

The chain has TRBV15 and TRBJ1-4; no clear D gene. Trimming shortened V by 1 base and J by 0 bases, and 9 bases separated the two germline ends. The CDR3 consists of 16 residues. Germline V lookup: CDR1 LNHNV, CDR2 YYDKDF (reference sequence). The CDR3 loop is CATSRGETPTNEKLFF. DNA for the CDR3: TGTGCCACCAGCAGAGGTGAAACACCAACTAATGAAAAACTGTTTTTT.

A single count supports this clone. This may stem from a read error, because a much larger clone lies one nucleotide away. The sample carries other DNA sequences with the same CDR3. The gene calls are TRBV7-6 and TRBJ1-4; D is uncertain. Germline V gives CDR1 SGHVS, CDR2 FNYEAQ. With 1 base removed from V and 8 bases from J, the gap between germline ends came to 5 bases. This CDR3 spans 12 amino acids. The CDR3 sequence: CASSLDGEKLFF. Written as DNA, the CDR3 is TGTGCCAGCAGCTTAGATGGGGAAAAACTGTTTTTT.

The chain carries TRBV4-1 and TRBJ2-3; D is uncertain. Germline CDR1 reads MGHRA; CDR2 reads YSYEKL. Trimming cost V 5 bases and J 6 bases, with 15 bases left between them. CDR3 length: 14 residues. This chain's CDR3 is CASSTLATRDTQYF. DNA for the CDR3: TGCGCCAGCAGCACTTTAGCTACCCGGGATACGCAGTATTTT.

The CDR3 DNA is TGTGCCAGCAGCCCAAGTCCGGGACGCCAAGAGACCCAGTACTTC. Protein product: CASSPSPGRQETQYF. The genes are TRBV9 and TRBJ2-5; D tentatively reads TRBD1 or TRBD2 (5 bases each). The CDR3 contains 15 residues. The germline gives CDR1 SGDLS, CDR2 YYNGEE. Between the trimmed V and J ends, which lost 4 bases and 1 base, there was a span of 14 bases.

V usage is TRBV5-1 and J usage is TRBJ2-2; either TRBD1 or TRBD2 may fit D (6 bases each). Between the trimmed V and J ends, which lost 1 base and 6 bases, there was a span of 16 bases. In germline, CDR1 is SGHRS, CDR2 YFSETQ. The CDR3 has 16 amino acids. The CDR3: CASSLTGRGVAGELFF. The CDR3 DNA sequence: TGCGCCAGCAGCTTGACGGGTAGGGGGGTCGCCGGGGAGCTGTTTTTT.

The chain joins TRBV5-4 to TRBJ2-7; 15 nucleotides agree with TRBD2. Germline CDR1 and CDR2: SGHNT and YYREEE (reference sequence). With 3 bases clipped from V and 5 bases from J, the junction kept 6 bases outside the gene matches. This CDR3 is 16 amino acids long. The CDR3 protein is CASSSGTSGGYHEQYF. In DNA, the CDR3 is TGTGCCAGCAGCTCCGGGACTAGCGGGGGGTACCACGAGCAGTACTTC.

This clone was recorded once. CDR3 loop: CAWSALGEQYF. The CDR3 bases are TGTGCCTGGAGTGCCCTGGGCGAGCAGTACTTC. This chain joins TRBV30 and TRBJ2-5, with no clear D. The J call may be in error: the DNA end matches TRBJ2-7 better. CDR1 is GTSNPN and CDR2 is SVGIG in the germline V gene (reference sequence). The CDR3 consists of 11 residues.

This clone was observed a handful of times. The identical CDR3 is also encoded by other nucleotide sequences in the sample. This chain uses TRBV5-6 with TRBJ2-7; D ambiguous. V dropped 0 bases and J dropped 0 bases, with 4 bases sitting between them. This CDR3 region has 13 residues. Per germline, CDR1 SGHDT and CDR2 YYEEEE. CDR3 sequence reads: CASSLGSSYEQYF. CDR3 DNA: TGTGCCAGCAGCTTGGGTAGCTCCTACGAGCAGTACTTC.

The CDR3 region is CASRMREGSYNEQFF. CDR3 DNA sequence: TGTGCCAGCAGAATGCGGGAGGGCTCCTACAATGAGCAGTTCTTC. The chain joins TRBV21-1 to TRBJ2-1; the tabulated D call, TRBD2, remains unverified against the DNA. TRBV21-1 is noted as a pseudogene. The CDR3 spans 15 residues.

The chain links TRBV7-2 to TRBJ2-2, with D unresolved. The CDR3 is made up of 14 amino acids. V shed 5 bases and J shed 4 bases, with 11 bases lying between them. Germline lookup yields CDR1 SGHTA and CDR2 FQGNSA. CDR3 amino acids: CASSRQFSTGELFF. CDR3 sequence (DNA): TGTGCCAGCAGCAGACAATTTTCCACCGGGGAGCTGTTTTTT.

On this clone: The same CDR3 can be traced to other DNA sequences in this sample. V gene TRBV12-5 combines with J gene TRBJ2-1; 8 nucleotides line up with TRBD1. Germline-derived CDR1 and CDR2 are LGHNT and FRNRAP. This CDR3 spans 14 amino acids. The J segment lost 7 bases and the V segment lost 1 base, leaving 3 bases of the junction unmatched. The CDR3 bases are TGTGCTAGTGGTTTGGGACAGGGGAGGAATGAGCAGTTCTTC. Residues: CASGLGQGRNEQFF.

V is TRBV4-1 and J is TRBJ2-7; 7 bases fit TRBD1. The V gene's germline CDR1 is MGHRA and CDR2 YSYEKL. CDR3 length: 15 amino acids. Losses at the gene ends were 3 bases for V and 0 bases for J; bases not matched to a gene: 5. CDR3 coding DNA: TGCGCCAGCAGCCAGACAGGGTCTCTCTCCTACGAGCAGTACTTC. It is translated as CASSQTGSLSYEQYF.